The 29 T cell receptor beta chains in this list originate from one sample, sequenced in a study of a mutant IDH1 vaccine in newly diagnosed glioma (dated by TCRdb to the early 2020s). The time point label of this sample denotes: baseline, week 1 (first vaccination visit). The treatment or condition label, read with the paper, signifies: pre-vaccination baseline after standard-of-care therapy. The method behind the library was the immunoSEQ multiplex PCR assay. TCRdb took over this immuneACCESS table, retaining in-frame rearrangements with V and J assigned. Such tables are incomplete; in checked studies, under half of the missing clones stem from an unresolved V gene, and the remainder is unexplained. This sample comprises 55,000 to 70,000 clones, 80% to 90% of them detected only once. The ten largest clones capture around 3% of the sample. The material sequenced was PBMCs, taken from a glioma patient treated with radiotherapy, temozolomide or both. Source of these receptors: a man aged 25-45 years with glioma.

The gene calls are TRBV28 and TRBJ1-5; D is uncertain. Germline values: CDR1 MDHEN, CDR2 SYDVKM. This CDR3 region has 17 residues. Trimming cost V 4 bases and J 0 bases, with 16 bases left between them. The CDR3 nucleotides read TGTGCCAGCAGTTGGGCCCTCAACAGTTATAGCAATCAGCCCCAGCATTTT. Its translation is CASSWALNSYSNQPQHF.

CDR3 in DNA: TGCAGCGTTGACGGGGGCGTTAGCACAGATACGCAGTATTTT. Translated: CSVDGGVSTDTQYF. The rearrangement joins TRBV29-1 to TRBJ2-3; D may be TRBD1 or TRBD2 (6 bases each). The germline gives CDR1 SQVTM, CDR2 ANQGSEA. This CDR3 comprises 14 residues. V was pared by 3 bases and J by 0 bases, with 10 bases between.

This rearrangement joins TRBV5-5 to TRBJ1-2; D uncertain. Germline V CDR1 and CDR2: SGHKS, YYEKEE (reference sequence). There are 14 residues in the CDR3. V was clipped by 3 bases and J by 2 bases, with 11 bases between them. The CDR3 spells CASSSESGNYGYTF. CDR3 coding DNA: TGTGCCAGCAGCTCAGAATCCGGGAACTATGGCTACACCTTC.

This chain links TRBV7-6 with TRBJ2-7, with 7 bases that match TRBD1. This CDR3 region has 14 residues. V dropped 5 bases and J dropped 1; count of bases not matched to a gene: 5. Germline V CDR1 and CDR2: SGHVS, FNYEAQ. The CDR3 nucleotides read TGTGCCAGCAGCCAAGCGACAGGGTCCTACGAGCAGTACTTC. Protein sequence: CASSQATGSYEQYF.

This rearrangement joins TRBV5-5 to TRBJ1-2; D is possibly TRBD1 (6 bases). The CDR3 sequence is 13 residues long. Germline lookup yields CDR1 SGHKS and CDR2 YYEKEE (reference sequence). V lost 4 bases and J lost 3, with 10 bases in between. The chain's CDR3 is CASSGWTDYGYTF. The CDR3 DNA is TGTGCCAGCAGCGGCTGGACAGACTATGGCTACACCTTC.

CDR3 residues: CASSYWLRGPEQYF. The CDR3 coding sequence is TGTGCCAGCAGTTACTGGCTCAGGGGACCTGAGCAGTACTTC. V is TRBV6-5 and J is TRBJ2-5; a possible D gene is TRBD1 (6 bases). The CDR3 totals 14 residues. Between the trimmed V and J ends, which lost 1 base and 11 bases, there was a span of 17 bases. The germline V gene encodes CDR1 MNHEY and CDR2 SVGAGI.

This clone has a handful of counts. CDR3 residues: CAWSGGGVNEKLFF. Written as DNA, the CDR3 is TGTGCCTGGAGTGGAGGGGGGGTTAACGAAAAACTGTTTTTT. V and J are TRBV30 and TRBJ1-4, with D possibly matching TRBD1 (6 bases). Germline values: CDR1 GTSNPN, CDR2 SVGIG (reference sequence). This CDR3 is built from 14 residues. V lost 1 base and J 8 bases, leaving 14 bases between the germline ends. The whole variable domain, remainder taken from reference TRBV30 and TRBJ1-4, is SQTIHQWPATLVQPVGSPLSLECTVEGTSNPNLYWYRQAAGRGLQLLFYSVGIGQISSEVPQNLSASRPQDRQFILSSKKLLLSDSGFYLCAWSGGGVNEKLFFGSGTQLSVL.

The chain employs TRBV5-1 and TRBJ2-7; TRBD1 aligns across 7 bases. J was trimmed by 0 bases and V by 4 bases; bases with no gene match: 4. CDR3 length: 14 amino acids. Germline CDR1 is SGHRS and CDR2 is YFSETQ. The CDR3 region has the DNA TGCGCCAGCAGCAATACAGGGGCCTCCTACGAGCAGTACTTC. As protein: CASSNTGASYEQYF.

The V gene is TRBV11-2, the J gene TRBJ2-5; the match to TRBD2 covers 9 bases. The end of the DNA aligns better with TRBJ2-7, so the J call may be wrong. CDR3 size: 14 residues. The V gene's germline CDR1 is SGHAT and CDR2 FQNNGV. The DNA of the CDR3 is TGTGCCAGCAGACCTACTAGCGGGTCCTACGAGCAGTACTTC. This encodes CASRPTSGSYEQYF.

The chain links TRBV27 to TRBJ2-5, with D unresolved. V was cut by 5 bases and J by 4 bases, with 11 bases left in between. Germline CDR1 and CDR2: MNHEY and SMNVEV (reference sequence). The CDR3 has 13 residues. DNA for the CDR3: TGTGCCAGCAGTCTGGGATTAGTAGAGACCCAGTACTTC. Translating it yields CASSLGLVETQYF.

The chain recombines TRBV5-1 with TRBJ2-3; D unclear. This CDR3 is 14 amino acids long. Germline V gives CDR1 SGHRS, CDR2 YFSETQ. Trimming left V 1 base short and J 3 bases short, with 9 bases between. CDR3 in DNA: TGCGCCAGCAGCTTGTCGACGAAAACAGATACGCAGTATTTT. Protein product: CASSLSTKTDTQYF.

Here the CDR3 DNA reads TGTGCCAGCAGTGCATCTGGATCTCCCTACAATGAGCAGTTCTTC. It translates to CASSASGSPYNEQFF. The genes are TRBV6-1 and TRBJ2-1; no clear D. V shed 4 bases and J shed 2 bases, with 12 bases lying between them. CDR1 and CDR2 from the germline V gene are MNHNS and SASEGT. The CDR3 is 15 residues long.

The chain combines TRBV28 with TRBJ2-3; no reliable D call. The ends were cut back, 6 bases at V and 2 bases at J, with 15 bases in the middle. The CDR3 spans 15 residues. Germline V gene data show CDR1 as MDHEN and CDR2 as SYDVKM. The CDR3 sequence is CASSSKTENTDTQYF. DNA for the CDR3: TGTGCCAGCAGCTCCAAGACGGAAAACACAGATACGCAGTATTTT.

The V and J genes are TRBV4-2 and TRBJ2-1, with 8 bases that match TRBD2. This CDR3 comprises 18 residues. The V and J ends lost 0 bases and 4 bases, in that order; junction bases with no gene match: 11. CDR1 is LGHNA, CDR2 YNFKEQ, per germline. The chain's CDR3 is CASSQDLLRRGVYNEQFF. The DNA of the CDR3 is TGTGCCAGCAGCCAAGATCTTCTCCGGCGGGGGGTATACAATGAGCAGTTCTTC.

This chain connects TRBV7-9 to TRBJ2-5; 8 nucleotides align to TRBD2. J was trimmed by 5 bases and V by 4 bases; bases with no gene match: 6. CDR1 and CDR2 from the germline V gene are SEHNR and FQNEAQ (reference sequence). The CDR3 runs to 14 residues. CDR3 region: CASSSTGGEETQYF. Written as DNA, the CDR3 is TGTGCCAGCAGCTCCACGGGGGGGGAGGAGACCCAGTACTTC.

The rearrangement uses TRBV7-9 and TRBJ2-7, with D tentatively TRBD2 (5 bases). Germline values: CDR1 SEHNR, CDR2 FQNEAQ (reference sequence). Trimming cost V 0 bases and J 0 bases, with 6 bases left between them. The CDR3 runs to 14 residues. The CDR3 region is CASSLAGSSYEQYF. CDR3 DNA sequence: TGTGCCAGCAGCTTAGCAGGGAGCTCCTACGAGCAGTACTTC.

The chain couples TRBV14 to TRBJ2-7; TRBD2 matches at 9 bases. V dropped 2 bases and J dropped 4; count of bases not matched to a gene: 9. The CDR3 loop spans 16 amino acids. Germline CDR1 is SGHDN and CDR2 is FVKESK. The CDR3 loop is CASSQLVAGEKYEQYF. CDR3 coding DNA: TGTGCCAGCAGCCAATTAGTAGCGGGGGAGAAATACGAGCAGTACTTC.

The chain recombines TRBV14 with TRBJ2-1; D gene ambiguous. The CDR3 sequence is 15 residues long. Germline values: CDR1 SGHDN, CDR2 FVKESK. Trimming removed 0 bases at V and 7 bases at J, with 13 bases between. The CDR3 DNA reads TGTGCCAGCAGCCAAGATCTACCCAGAATGAATGAGCAGTTCTTC. Protein product: CASSQDLPRMNEQFF.

V gene TRBV9 combines with J gene TRBJ2-1, with D uncertain. V lost 0 bases, J lost 10 bases, and 20 bases lay in between. CDR1 is SGDLS and CDR2 is YYNGEE in the germline V gene. The CDR3 totals 16 residues. The CDR3 sequence is CASSVASSLDPREQFF. For the CDR3, the DNA is TGTGCCAGCAGCGTAGCCAGTAGTTTAGACCCCAGGGAGCAGTTCTTC.

The rearrangement links TRBV2 to TRBJ1-2; D call uncertain. The CDR3 consists of 14 residues. Germline CDR1 reads SNHLY; CDR2 reads FYNNEI. V shed 8 bases and J shed 0 bases, with 13 bases lying between them. CDR3 region: CASAWEIPNYGYTF. CDR3 DNA: TGTGCCAGCGCATGGGAAATCCCTAACTATGGCTACACCTTC. The full variable domain, with the rest looked up from reference TRBV2 and TRBJ1-2, is EPEVTQTPSHQVTQMGQEVILRCVPISNHLYFYWYRQILGQKVEFLVSFYNNEISEKSEIFDDQFSVERPDGSNFTLKIRSTKLEDSAMYFCASAWEIPNYGYTFGSGTRLTVV.

The chain has TRBV2 and TRBJ2-7, with TRBD1 matching 7 bases. Trimming cost V 6 bases and J 1 base; bases outside gene matches: 9. Germline lookup yields CDR1 SNHLY and CDR2 FYNNEI. The CDR3 length is 15 residues. The CDR3 DNA follows: TGTGCCAGCAGCGCTCGGGACAGCGCATCCTACGAGCAGTACTTC. Translating it yields CASSARDSASYEQYF.

The rearrangement links TRBV27 to TRBJ2-7; possibly TRBD1 for D (6 bases). This CDR3 is 13 amino acids long. Germline CDR1 reads MNHEY; CDR2 reads SMNVEV (reference sequence). V lost 6 bases and J lost 3, with 12 bases in between. For the CDR3, the DNA is TGTGCCAGCAGCCGAGGACAGAACTACGAGCAGTACTTC. It translates to CASSRGQNYEQYF.

The chain employs TRBV27 and TRBJ1-5, with 7 bases lining up with TRBD1. J gave up 2 bases and V 2 bases, and 3 bases lay outside the gene matches. Germline V gene lookup returns CDR1 MNHEY and CDR2 SMNVEV (reference sequence). The CDR3 has 15 residues. CDR3 nucleotide sequence: TGTGCCAGCAGTTTACGACAGGGAGGCAATCAGCCCCAGCATTTT. As protein: CASSLRQGGNQPQHF.

V gene TRBV21-1 combines with J gene TRBJ1-2; TRBD1, the table's D call, lacks a check against the DNA. TRBV21-1 is a pseudogene. CDR3 size: 14 residues. The CDR3, as DNA: TGTGCCAGCAGCAAAGGGCGCAGGGACTATGGCTACACCTTC. It translates to CASSKGRRDYGYTF.

The chain has TRBV5-1 and TRBJ1-6; D is undetermined. Germline V gives CDR1 SGHRS, CDR2 YFSETQ. Trimming pared 4 bases from V and 7 bases from J, leaving 21 bases between. The CDR3 contains 17 residues. The CDR3 DNA sequence: TGCGCCAGCAGCCCCACTCGTCTAGTTAGGAGGAATTCACCCCTCCACTTT. Encoded protein: CASSPTRLVRRNSPLHF.

The chain has TRBV18 and TRBJ1-2; 7 bases are shared with TRBD1. Trimming took 1 base from V and 8 from J; bases not matched to a gene: 16. CDR1 and CDR2 (germline): KGHSH, LQKENI. The CDR3 covers 17 residues. CDR3 sequence (DNA): TGTGCCAGCTCACCACTGGACAGGCACGTTATCCTTCTGGGCTACACCTTC. Translation gives CASSPLDRHVILLGYTF.

The genes are TRBV10-1 and TRBJ2-7, with D perhaps matching TRBD2 (8 bases). V shed 4 bases and J shed 2 bases, with 15 bases lying between them. The germline CDR1 and CDR2 sequences are WNHNN and SYGVQD (reference sequence). The CDR3 runs 15 residues. The CDR3 DNA is TGCGCCAGCAGTGGAGGGGGCGGGAGGCCCTACGAGCAGTACTTC. Translated, it gives CASSGGGGRPYEQYF.

This clone was picked up one time. This sequence joins TRBV19 and TRBJ2-2; possibly TRBD1 or TRBD2 for D (5 bases each). Looked up from germline, CDR1 is LNHDA and CDR2 is SQIVND (reference sequence). The CDR3 totals 15 residues. The V and J ends lost 5 bases and 4 bases respectively, with 14 bases between them. CDR3 amino acids: CASSLRDGSTGELFF. As DNA, the CDR3 is TGTGCCAGTAGTCTACGGGACGGCTCCACCGGGGAGCTGTTTTTT.

The J gene is TRBJ2-1, the V gene TRBV29-1, with TRBD2 identical over 14 bases. J was trimmed by 9 bases and V by 7 bases; bases with no gene match: 8. Germline V gene sequence: CDR1 SQVTM, CDR2 ANQGSEA. This CDR3 contains 14 residues. The CDR3 here is CSARTSGGPGEQFF. The CDR3 DNA sequence: TGCAGCGCCCGGACTAGCGGGGGGCCTGGTGAGCAGTTCTTC.